This entry describes one T cell receptor (beta chain). In the authors' methods: Amplifying reference gene primers gave estimates of nucleated cell counts. The method was immunoSEQ multiplex PCR; TCRdb's version includes in-frame clones alone and lacks a portion of them. Clone size and V and J calls were adopted from that table, with D and trimming inferred from the DNA. The table lists approximately 200,000 clones, 90% to 95% of them singletons. This entry is derived from a study of blood T cell repertoires in COVID-19. Study details: PBMCs, B-cell-depleted T cells, or T cells provided the cDNA or gDNA that made up the material.

Patients at the Seattle site were enrolled during active infection and followed longitudinally. The sequencing sample was made of peripheral blood. The clonotype comes from a man in his thirties or forties with COVID-19, enrolled during active disease.

The CDR3 DNA reads TGTGCCAGCAGCCAAGGGGAGGGGGGCACTGAAGCTTTCTTT. The encoded protein is CASSQGEGGTEAFF. The V and J genes are TRBV3-1 (or the pseudogene TRBV3-2) and TRBJ1-1, with TRBD1 as a possible D gene (6 bases). The CDR3 runs 14 residues. Germline lookup yields CDR1 LGHDT and CDR2 YNNKEL (reference sequence). V lost 1 base to trimming and J lost 4 bases, with 10 bases between them.